The 13 T cell receptor beta chains below all came from one sample that was sequenced in a study of blood T cell repertoires in COVID-19. Profiling relied on immunoSEQ multiplex PCR, and the TCRdb table lists in-frame clones only, not all of them. The table records some 230,000 clones, just under 85% of them present only once. Sequencing was done on a sample of PBMCs or T cells enriched from blood (not recorded which). Receptors were obtained from a man aged 35 to 55 who had recovered from COVID-19.

The rearrangement links TRBV29-1 to TRBJ2-5; 12 nucleotides line up with TRBD2. V was pared by 3 bases and J by 1 base, with 12 bases of the junction left unmatched. Germline lookup yields CDR1 SQVTM and CDR2 ANQGSEA. The CDR3 contains 18 residues. CDR3 sequence: CSVDGLAGLGVGQETQYF. In DNA form, the CDR3 reads TGCAGCGTTGATGGACTAGCGGGGCTGGGTGTAGGCCAAGAGACCCAGTACTTC.

This chain joins TRBV7-8 and TRBJ1-1, with D tentatively TRBD1 (5 bases). This CDR3 spans 15 amino acids. The germline V gene encodes CDR1 SGHVS and CDR2 FQNEAQ. The V gene lost 5 bases and the J gene lost 0 bases, with 13 bases spanning the gap. This CDR3 is CASSPRAGMNTEAFF. CDR3 DNA: TGTGCCAGCAGCCCCAGGGCCGGAATGAACACTGAAGCTTTCTTT.

Here the CDR3 reads CASSRGVAGAYEQYF. Written as DNA, the CDR3 is TGTGCCAGCAGCCGAGGGGTAGCGGGGGCCTACGAGCAGTACTTC. The V gene is TRBV27, the J gene TRBJ2-7, with TRBD2 matching 9 bases. Germline CDR1 and CDR2: MNHEY and SMNVEV (reference sequence). J was trimmed by 2 bases and V by 6 bases; bases with no gene match: 8. CDR3 length: 15 amino acids.

J is TRBJ2-7 and V is TRBV18, with TRBD2 identical over 10 bases. Germline CDR1 and CDR2: KGHSH and LQKENI. V lost 5 bases, J lost 0 bases, and 4 bases stayed unmatched. This CDR3 spans 15 amino acids. The CDR3 region is CASSISSGSSYEQYF. CDR3 coding DNA: TGTGCCAGCTCAATATCTAGCGGGAGCTCCTACGAGCAGTACTTC.

A single count supports this clone. The chain employs TRBV5-4 and TRBJ1-4; 10 bases line up with TRBD1. The CDR3 is made up of 14 amino acids. The trim removed 4 bases at V and 7 bases at J, leaving 4 bases unmatched. The germline gives CDR1 SGHNT, CDR2 YYREEE (reference sequence). In DNA form, the CDR3 reads TGTGCCAGCAGCGGGGGACAGGGGAGTGAAAAACTGTTTTTT. This translates into CASSGGQGSEKLFF.

The sample holds a few counts of this clone. This chain connects TRBV3-1 (or the pseudogene TRBV3-2) to TRBJ1-6; D is uncertain. Trimming cost V 1 base and J 10 bases, with 5 bases left between them. Germline V gene lookup returns CDR1 LGHDT and CDR2 YNNKEL (reference sequence). The CDR3 consists of 12 residues. CDR3 residues: CASSQAASPLHF. The CDR3 coding sequence is TGTGCCAGCAGCCAAGCTGCGTCACCCCTCCACTTT.

CDR3 sequence reads: CASSPSLAGVNGELFF. CDR3 nucleotides: TGTGCCAGCTCACCATCTCTAGCGGGAGTAAACGGGGAGCTGTTTTTT. The J gene is TRBJ2-2, the V gene TRBV18; 10 bases line up with TRBD2. The ends lost 2 bases at V and 7 bases at J; junction bases unmatched: 7. The CDR3 length is 16 residues. Looked up from germline, CDR1 is KGHSH and CDR2 is LQKENI.

The chain recombines TRBV18 with TRBJ1-2; possible D gene TRBD1, 5 bases. The CDR3 has 14 residues. CDR1 KGHSH and CDR2 LQKENI come from the germline V gene. Trimming pared 4 bases from V and 3 bases from J, leaving 12 bases between. The CDR3 DNA sequence: TGTGCCAGCTCACGACAAGGGGCGGACTATGGCTACACCTTC. Translating gives CASSRQGADYGYTF.

The rearrangement uses TRBV4-3 and TRBJ1-2; 7 nucleotides agree with TRBD1. The CDR3 totals 15 residues. After removal of 1 base from V and 6 bases from J, the junction contained 8 bases not matched to a gene. Germline loops: CDR1 LGHNA, CDR2 YSLEER. As DNA, the CDR3 is TGCGCCAGCAGCCAAGGATTCGGGGACAGAGATGGCTACACCTTC. Translating it yields CASSQGFGDRDGYTF.

This rearrangement joins TRBV12-3 or TRBV12-4 to TRBJ1-2; D unresolved. V lost 5 bases and J lost 7, with 14 bases in between. There are 13 residues in the CDR3. CDR3 sequence (DNA): TGTGCCAGCAGTCCCTTCGGCCTAGTTGGCTACACCTTC. The encoded protein is CASSPFGLVGYTF.

This clone came up a few times. The gene calls are TRBV18 and TRBJ1-5; 12 bases match TRBD1. CDR1 is KGHSH and CDR2 is LQKENI in the germline V gene. V lost 5 bases and J lost 5; bases outside the gene matches: 7. The length of the CDR3 is 16 residues. CDR3 residues: CASSSGTGGLYQPQHF. The CDR3, as DNA: TGTGCCAGCTCATCCGGGACAGGGGGCCTTTATCAGCCCCAGCATTTT.

This clone appeared once. The chain carries TRBV7-8 and TRBJ2-2, with TRBD2 matching 7 bases. Germline V gene data show CDR1 as SGHVS and CDR2 as FQNEAQ. The trim removed 5 bases at V and 3 bases at J, leaving 6 bases unmatched. This CDR3 comprises 15 residues. The chain's CDR3 is CASSRQRGYTGELFF. In DNA, the CDR3 is TGTGCCAGCAGCCGCCAGCGGGGTTACACCGGGGAGCTGTTTTTT.

This clone was observed once. The chain uses TRBV4-1 and TRBJ2-3, with 7 bases identical to TRBD2. This CDR3 spans 16 amino acids. Germline V gene lookup returns CDR1 MGHRA and CDR2 YSYEKL. The J segment lost 2 bases and the V segment lost 4 bases, leaving 9 bases of the junction unmatched. The CDR3 DNA reads as TGCGCCAGCAGCCCCCGGCCCGCGGGGGACACAGATACGCAGTATTTT. Translating gives CASSPRPAGDTDTQYF.